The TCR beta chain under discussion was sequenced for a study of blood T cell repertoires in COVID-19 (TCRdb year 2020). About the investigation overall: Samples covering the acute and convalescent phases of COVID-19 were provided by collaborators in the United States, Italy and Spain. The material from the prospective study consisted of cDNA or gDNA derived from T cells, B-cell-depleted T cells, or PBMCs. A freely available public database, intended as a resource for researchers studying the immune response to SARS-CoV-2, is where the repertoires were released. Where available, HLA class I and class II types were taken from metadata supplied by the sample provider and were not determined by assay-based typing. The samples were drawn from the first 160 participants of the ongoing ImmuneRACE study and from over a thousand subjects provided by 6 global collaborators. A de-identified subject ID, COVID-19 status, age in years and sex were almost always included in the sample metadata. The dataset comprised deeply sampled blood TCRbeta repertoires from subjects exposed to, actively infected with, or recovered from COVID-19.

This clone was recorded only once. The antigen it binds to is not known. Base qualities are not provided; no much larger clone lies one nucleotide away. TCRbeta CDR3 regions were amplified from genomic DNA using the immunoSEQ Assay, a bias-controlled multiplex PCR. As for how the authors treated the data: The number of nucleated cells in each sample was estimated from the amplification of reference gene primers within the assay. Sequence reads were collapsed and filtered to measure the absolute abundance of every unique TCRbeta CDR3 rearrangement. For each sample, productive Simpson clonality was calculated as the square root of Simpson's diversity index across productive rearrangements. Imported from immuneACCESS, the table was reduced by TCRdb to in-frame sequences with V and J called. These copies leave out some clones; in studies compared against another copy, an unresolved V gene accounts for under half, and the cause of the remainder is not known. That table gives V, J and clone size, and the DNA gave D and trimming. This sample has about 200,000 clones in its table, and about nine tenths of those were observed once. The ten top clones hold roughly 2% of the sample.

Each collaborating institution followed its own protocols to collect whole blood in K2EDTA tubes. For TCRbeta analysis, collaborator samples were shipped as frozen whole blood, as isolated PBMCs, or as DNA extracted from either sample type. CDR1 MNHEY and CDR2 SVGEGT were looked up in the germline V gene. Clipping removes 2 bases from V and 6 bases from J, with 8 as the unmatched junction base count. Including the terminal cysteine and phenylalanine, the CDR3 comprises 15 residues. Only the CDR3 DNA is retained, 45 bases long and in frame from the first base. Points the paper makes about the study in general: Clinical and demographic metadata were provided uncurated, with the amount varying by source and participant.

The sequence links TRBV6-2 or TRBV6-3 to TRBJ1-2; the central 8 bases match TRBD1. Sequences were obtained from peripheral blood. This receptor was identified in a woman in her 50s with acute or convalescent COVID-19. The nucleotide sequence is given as TGTGCCAGCAGTTACGGAAGGACAGGGCTCCATGGCTACACCTTC. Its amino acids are CASSYGRTGLHGYTF.